This T cell receptor beta chain was documented in a study of CD8 T cells in ankylosing spondylitis (dated by TCRdb to about 2017). With respect to the entire study: T cell receptor beta repertoires were profiled in healthy donors and ankylosing spondylitis patients so that disease-linked TCR variants could be found. The full study cohort was made up of about two dozen ankylosing spondylitis patients and about a hundred healthy donors. Samples of peripheral blood were taken, and for ankylosing spondylitis patients, synovial fluid was collected as well.

Sequencing was performed on an Illumina HiSeq 2500. Quantitative 5'-RACE with molecular barcodes was the method used to prepare the TCR beta libraries. In the paper's pipeline: A new computational method, built on a probabilistic model of VDJ rearrangement, was used to identify disease-linked TCR variants. TCRdb's own reprocessing of the public reads used fastp at Q25 and MiXCR and kept productive beta chains. Rows with a matching CDR3 protein are joined into one entry that keeps the most common DNA and genes. Here the V and J calls rest on TCRdb's processing, not on the authors' analysis. The sample table records 670,000 or so distinct CDR3 sequences; under 20% of these occur just once. The ten largest clones capture 15% to 20% of the sample. Concerning this clonotype itself: Its specific antigen is unknown. Per-nucleotide qualities are absent, and no much larger clonotype sits a single base away.

Beyond this particular receptor, the publication reports: The disease-linked clones were reported as significantly enriched in matched synovial fluid samples from ankylosing spondylitis patients. Some TCR beta motif variants had previously been reported in synovial fluid and blood of reactive arthritis patients, which suggested common disease-initiation mechanisms. The disease-linked clones showed a CD8+ phenotype and occurred at relatively low frequencies in peripheral blood. A TCR beta motif made up of seven or eight highly homologous amino acid variants appeared to be characteristic of blood from ankylosing spondylitis patients.

Based on the germline V gene (reference sequence), the CDR1 and CDR2 sequences are SEHNR and FQNEAQ. A distance of 15 bases separates the germline ends of V and J, which lose 8 bases and 1 base respectively. From its cysteine to its phenylalanine, the CDR3 spans 14 amino acids. This entry keeps only the CDR3 DNA: 42 bases, framed from base 1. This receptor chain uses TRBV7-9 and TRBJ2-7; TRBD2 is a weak D gene call, 5 bases matching. This clonotype was sampled from a male donor with ankylosing spondylitis. Sequencing input: blood, either unsorted or a sorted T cell fraction (not recorded which). The CDR3 sequence is CASEASGLSYEQYF. The sequence in DNA is TGTGCCAGCGAGGCGAGCGGTTTATCCTACGAGCAGTACTTC. Reference TRBV7-9 and TRBJ2-7 proteins supply the regions before and after the CDR3; the full variable domain is: DTGVSQNPRHKITKRGQNVTFRCDPISEHNRLYWYRQTLGQGPEFLTYFQNEAQLEKSRLLSDRFSAERPKGSFSTLEIQRTEQGDSAMYLCASEASGLSYEQYFGPGTRLTVT.